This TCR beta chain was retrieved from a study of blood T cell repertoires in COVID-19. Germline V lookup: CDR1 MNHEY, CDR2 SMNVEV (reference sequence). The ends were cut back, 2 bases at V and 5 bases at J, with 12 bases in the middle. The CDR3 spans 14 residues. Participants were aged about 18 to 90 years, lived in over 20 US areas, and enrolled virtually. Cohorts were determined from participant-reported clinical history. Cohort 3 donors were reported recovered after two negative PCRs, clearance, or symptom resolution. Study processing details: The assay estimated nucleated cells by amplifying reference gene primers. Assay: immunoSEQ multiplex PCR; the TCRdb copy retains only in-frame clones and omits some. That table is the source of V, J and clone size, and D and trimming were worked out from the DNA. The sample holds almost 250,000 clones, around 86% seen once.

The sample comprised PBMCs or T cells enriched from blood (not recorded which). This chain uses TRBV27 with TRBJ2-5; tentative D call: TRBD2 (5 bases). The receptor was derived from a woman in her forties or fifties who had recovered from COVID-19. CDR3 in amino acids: CASSLDKTGETQYF. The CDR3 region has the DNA TGTGCCAGCAGTTTAGACAAAACGGGGGAGACCCAGTACTTC.